Presented here are 3 T cell receptor beta chains from one specimen sequenced in a study of pediatric ulcerative colitis. The protocol was immunoSEQ multiplex PCR, while the TCRdb copy is restricted to in-frame clones and leaves out a portion. The sample lists about 37,000 clones, 65% to 85% occurring once. Rectal tissue came from one to two pinch biopsies taken at colonoscopy. The specimen sequenced was gut tissue. Every receptor here comes from a boy aged 5-17 years with severe ulcerative colitis.

The chain couples TRBV6-1 to TRBJ1-6; 7 positions agree with TRBD1. CDR1 is MNHNS and CDR2 is SASEGT in the germline V gene. The CDR3 has 14 amino acids. Trimming took 8 bases from V and 5 from J; bases not matched to a gene: 6. CDR3 DNA: TGTGCCAGCCGAGACAGGGCGGATAATTCACCCCTCCACTTT. Residues: CASRDRADNSPLHF.

The rearrangement joins TRBV5-1 to TRBJ1-5; TRBD1 might be the D (5 bases). The V end was cut by 0 bases, the J end by 7 bases, with 11 bases between. Germline CDR1 is SGHRS and CDR2 is YFSETQ. The CDR3 sequence is 14 residues long. CDR3 loop: CASSLAAGRQPQHF. CDR3 bases: TGCGCCAGCAGCTTGGCGGCAGGGAGGCAGCCCCAGCATTTT.

The rearrangement links TRBV28 to TRBJ1-2, with 7 bases lining up with TRBD1. J lost 0 bases, V lost 6 bases, and 4 bases had no gene match. This CDR3 spans 14 amino acids. Germline V gene data show CDR1 as MDHEN and CDR2 as SYDVKM. CDR3 residues: CASRAGGANYGYTF. CDR3 in DNA: TGTGCCAGCAGGGCAGGGGGGGCTAACTATGGCTACACCTTC.